These 8 T cell receptor beta chains were all obtained from the same sample, sequenced in a study of response to subunit inactivated influenza vaccine. MiXCR, run by TCRdb on the RT-PCR reads, gives a single entry per CDR3 protein. The sample carries 650,000 or so distinct CDR3 sequences, 11% to 15% recorded once. The material sequenced was PBMCs from blood, taken around two weeks before vaccination. Receptors originate from a man between 50 and 59 years old who received an inactivated influenza vaccine.

This sequence joins TRBV4-3 and TRBJ2-1; no clear D. Germline V lookup: CDR1 LGHNA, CDR2 YSLEER. The V end lost 0 bases, the J end lost 0 bases, and 18 bases lay between the germline ends. This CDR3 is 19 amino acids long. CDR3 protein: CASSQDRVERHPSYNEQFF. Here the CDR3 DNA reads TGCGCCAGCAGCCAAGATAGGGTAGAGCGTCACCCCTCCTACAATGAGCAGTTCTTC.

This sequence joins TRBV4-2 and TRBJ2-5; no reliable D call. This CDR3 has 14 residues. Germline CDR1 and CDR2: LGHNA and YNFKEQ. The germline V and J ends were trimmed by 4 bases and 5 bases, with 14 bases remaining between them. As DNA, the CDR3 is TGTGCCAGCAGCCCTCCCGACAATCTGGAGACCCAGTACTTC. Amino acid sequence: CASSPPDNLETQYF.

The table lists this clonotype with a few counts. The genes are TRBV4-3 and TRBJ1-5, with a possible D match to TRBD1 (6 bases). This CDR3 region has 18 residues. Germline values: CDR1 LGHNA, CDR2 YSLEER. Trimming removed 0 bases from V and 6 bases from J, with 21 bases in between. CDR3 sequence reads: CASSQDLGGAIRGQPQHF. As DNA, the CDR3 is TGCGCCAGCAGCCAAGATCTCGGGGGCGCAATAAGAGGTCAGCCCCAGCATTTT.

This clonotype occurred a few times. The chain combines TRBV9 with TRBJ2-5; no clear D. Per the germline V gene, CDR1 is SGDLS and CDR2 is YYNGEE. The CDR3 has 15 amino acids. V was clipped by 0 bases and J by 4 bases, with 13 bases between them. DNA of the CDR3: TGTGCCAGCAGCGTAGAAACCCGATCTTCAGAGACCCAGTACTTC. This gives the protein CASSVETRSSETQYF.

This clonotype was found a few times. The rearrangement links TRBV18 to TRBJ1-1; 8 bases map to TRBD1. J lost 4 bases, V lost 3 bases, and 4 bases had no gene match. The CDR3 is made up of 14 amino acids. Germline V gene data show CDR1 as KGHSH and CDR2 as LQKENI. The CDR3 region is CASSPKQGGTEAFF. CDR3 coding DNA: TGTGCCAGCTCACCCAAACAGGGGGGCACTGAAGCTTTCTTT.

This clonotype has a single count. The gene calls are TRBV28 and TRBJ2-5; 7 bases are shared with TRBD1. CDR3 length equals 19 residues. In germline, CDR1 is MDHEN, CDR2 SYDVKM. V shed 2 bases, J shed 0 bases, and the junction held 15 bases outside the gene matches. The CDR3 coding sequence is TGTGCCAGCAGTTTAAACCCACCAGGAACAGGGGCCTACCAAGAGACCCAGTACTTC. The encoded protein is CASSLNPPGTGAYQETQYF.

In this sample, this clonotype turned up once. The chain links TRBV10-3 to TRBJ2-5, with TRBD1 matching 11 bases. The length of the CDR3 is 14 residues. The V segment lost 6 bases and the J segment 4 bases; nucleotides outside the gene matches: 4. Germline CDR1 is ENHRY and CDR2 is SYGVKD. CDR3 loop: CAIRSDRGRETQYF. In nucleotides, the CDR3 is TGTGCCATCAGGTCGGACAGGGGGCGAGAGACCCAGTACTTC.

This clonotype occurred many times. The rearrangement links TRBV24-1 to TRBJ2-3; D gene unclear. Trimming cost V 3 bases and J 2 bases, with 5 bases left between them. The CDR3 loop spans 13 amino acids. CDR1 is KGHDR, CDR2 SFDVKD, per germline. The CDR3 nucleotides read TGTGCCACCAGTGATAGGAACACAGATACGCAGTATTTT. Protein: CATSDRNTDTQYF.